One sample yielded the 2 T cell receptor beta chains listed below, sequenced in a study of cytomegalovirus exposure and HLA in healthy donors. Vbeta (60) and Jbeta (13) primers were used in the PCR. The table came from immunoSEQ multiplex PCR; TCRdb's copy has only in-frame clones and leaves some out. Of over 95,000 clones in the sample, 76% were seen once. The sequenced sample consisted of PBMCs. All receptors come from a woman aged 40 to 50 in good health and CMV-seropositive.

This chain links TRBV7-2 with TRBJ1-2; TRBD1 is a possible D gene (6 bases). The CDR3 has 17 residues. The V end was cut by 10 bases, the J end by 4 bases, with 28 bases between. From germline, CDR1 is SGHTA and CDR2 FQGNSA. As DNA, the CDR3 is TGTGCCAACTTCCTACCCCGGGGAGGGGGGAGGGGCTATGGCTACACCTTC. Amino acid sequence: CANFLPRGGGRGYGYTF.

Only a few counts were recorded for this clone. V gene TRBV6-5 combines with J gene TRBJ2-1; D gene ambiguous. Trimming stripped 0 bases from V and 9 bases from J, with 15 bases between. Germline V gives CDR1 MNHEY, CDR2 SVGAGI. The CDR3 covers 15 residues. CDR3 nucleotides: TGTGCCAGCAGTTACTCGCGTACGAGTGGCGGTGAGCAGTTCTTC. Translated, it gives CASSYSRTSGGEQFF.